This T cell receptor (beta chain) was sequenced in a study of T-cell reconstitution after alpha-beta-depleted transplantation in children. Using unique molecular identifiers, the investigators prepared the TCRbeta library. TCRdb independently ran MiXCR on the PCR reads; one entry per CDR3 protein. This sample has over 550,000 distinct CDR3 sequences, with 10% to 13% found just once. The V end lost 0 bases, the J end lost 6 bases, and 10 bases lay between the germline ends. CDR3 length equals 14 residues. CDR1 SGHRS and CDR2 YFSETQ come from the germline V gene. This clonotype was seen only a few times.

Specimen: PBMCs from the stem cell graft donor, collected from the stem cell graft. The sequence came from a human donor who donated a stem cell graft to a child with acute myeloid leukemia. J is TRBJ2-1 and V is TRBV5-1; D may match TRBD1 or TRBD2 (5 bases each). The CDR3 coding sequence is TGCGCCAGCAGCTTGGGATCAGGGACCAATGAGCAGTTCTTC. Its protein is CASSLGSGTNEQFF.